Below, 21 T cell receptor beta chains from the same sample are listed, as sequenced in a study of blood T cell repertoires in COVID-19. TCRdb's copy holds only in-frame clones and misses some; the assay was immunoSEQ multiplex PCR. The repertoire holds 30,000 to 45,000 clones, over 70% seen once, with about 29% in the top ten. Sample: peripheral blood. These receptors originate from a man older than 75 with active or convalescent COVID-19.

This chain joins TRBV6-6 and TRBJ1-1; D unresolved. The CDR3 consists of 13 residues. Trimming removed 2 bases at V and 4 bases at J, with 8 bases between. The germline V gene encodes CDR1 MNHNY and CDR2 SVGAGI (reference sequence). The CDR3 here is CASSYVSGTEAFF. DNA of the CDR3: TGTGCCAGCAGTTACGTCTCGGGCACTGAAGCTTTCTTT.

The table lists this clone with a few counts. The chain uses TRBV28 and TRBJ2-2, with a possible D match to TRBD2 (5 bases). The CDR3 has 14 amino acids. V was shortened by 3 bases and J by 7 bases, with 12 bases between the two germline ends. In germline, CDR1 is MDHEN, CDR2 SYDVKM. CDR3 DNA sequence: TGTGCCAGCAGTTTCGGAGGCATGGGCGGGGAGCTGTTTTTT. As protein: CASSFGGMGGELFF.

This chain joins TRBV4-2 and TRBJ2-1; possible D gene TRBD2, 5 bases. This CDR3 contains 15 residues. Trimming took 1 base from V and 2 from J, leaving 9 bases between them. The germline V gene has CDR1 LGHNA and CDR2 YNFKEQ. This CDR3 is CASSQVVGTYNEQFF. The CDR3 DNA reads TGTGCCAGCAGCCAAGTTGTCGGGACCTACAATGAGCAGTTCTTC.

Only a few counts were recorded for this clone. J is TRBJ2-7 and V is TRBV15; 7 nucleotides match TRBD2. V gave up 5 bases and J gave up 2 bases; unmatched junction bases: 15. The CDR3 extends over 17 amino acids. Germline V gene sequence: CDR1 LNHNV, CDR2 YYDKDF (reference sequence). CDR3 protein: CATSGLGGGGRPYEQYF. The DNA of the CDR3 is TGTGCCACCAGCGGCTTGGGGGGGGGAGGGAGACCCTACGAGCAGTACTTC.

This chain uses TRBV7-8 with TRBJ2-7; 13 bases are a match to TRBD2. This CDR3 spans 19 amino acids. Germline V lookup: CDR1 SGHVS, CDR2 FQNEAQ. V gave up 5 bases and J gave up 0 bases; unmatched junction bases: 13. The CDR3: CASSLSRGLAGPSSYEQYF. The CDR3, as DNA: TGTGCCAGCAGCCTATCGCGGGGACTAGCGGGACCTAGCTCCTACGAGCAGTACTTC.

The V and J genes are TRBV6-2 or TRBV6-3 and TRBJ2-1; 14 positions agree with TRBD2. This CDR3 comprises 18 residues. Germline V gene lookup returns CDR1 MNHEY and CDR2 SVGEGT. With 2 bases clipped from V and 8 bases from J, the junction kept 11 bases outside the gene matches. CDR3: CASSYLQTSGRGGYEQFF. DNA for the CDR3: TGTGCCAGCAGTTACCTCCAGACTAGCGGGAGGGGTGGGTATGAGCAGTTCTTC.

The chain uses TRBV10-3 and TRBJ1-6; D gene ambiguous. Germline CDR1 and CDR2: ENHRY and SYGVKD. CDR3 size: 14 residues. Trimming shortened V by 4 bases and J by 4 bases, and 8 bases separated the two germline ends. CDR3 nucleotides: TGTGCCATCAGTGGTGACAATTATAATTCACCCCTCCACTTT. Translation gives CAISGDNYNSPLHF.

The chain is built from TRBV15 and TRBJ1-3, with D possibly being TRBD1 (5 bases). Germline V gene lookup returns CDR1 LNHNV and CDR2 YYDKDF (reference sequence). The V gene lost 6 bases and the J gene lost 0 bases, with 15 bases spanning the gap. The CDR3 has 16 residues. CDR3 coding DNA: TGTGCCACCAGTGGGGGGGACGCATTCTCTGGAAACACCATATATTTT. Translated: CATSGGDAFSGNTIYF. Filled out from reference TRBV15 and TRBJ1-3, the complete variable domain reads DAMVIQNPRYQVTQFGKPVTLSCSQTLNHNVMYWYQQKSSQAPKLLFHYYDKDFNNEADTPDNFQSRRPNTSFCFLDIRSPGLGDTAMYLCATSGGDAFSGNTIYFGEGSWLTVV.

V is TRBV2 and J is TRBJ2-3; D may be TRBD2 (6 bases). The CDR3 consists of 12 residues. The V and J ends lost 7 bases and 14 bases respectively, with 19 bases between them. Germline values: CDR1 SNHLY, CDR2 FYNNEI. CDR3 coding DNA: TGTGCCAGCACAGAAGATGGGGGGATGGTGTATTTT. Its protein is CASTEDGGMVYF.

Here the CDR3 DNA reads TGTGCCAGCAGTTACTCCGGGGGGTATCTGAACACTGAAGCTTTCTTT. Its protein is CASSYSGGYLNTEAFF. The J gene is TRBJ1-1, the V gene TRBV6-6, with D perhaps TRBD1 (5 bases). Germline CDR1 MNHNY, CDR2 SVGAGI (reference sequence). The CDR3 extends over 16 amino acids. With 0 bases removed from V and 0 bases from J, the gap between germline ends came to 11 bases.

The chain combines TRBV4-1 with TRBJ1-4; D may be TRBD1 (6 bases). V was clipped by 1 base and J by 7 bases, with 13 bases between them. Looked up from germline, CDR1 is MGHRA and CDR2 is YSYEKL. This CDR3 has 15 residues. CDR3 amino acids: CASSQGWGGSEKLFF. In DNA, the CDR3 is TGCGCCAGCAGCCAAGGGTGGGGGGGCTCTGAAAAACTGTTTTTT.

This sequence joins TRBV5-6 and TRBJ1-6, with D possibly matching TRBD1 (5 bases). Germline assignment: CDR1 SGHDT and CDR2 YYEEEE. CDR3 length: 14 amino acids. V was trimmed by 0 bases and J by 7 bases, leaving 8 bases between them. As DNA, the CDR3 is TGTGCCAGCAGCTTGGACAGGTTCAATTCACCCCTCCACTTT. Translated, it gives CASSLDRFNSPLHF.

The V and J genes are TRBV4-3 and TRBJ1-5, with 7 bases lining up with TRBD1. This CDR3 comprises 14 residues. The V gene end was trimmed by 2 bases and the J gene end by 5 bases; junction bases not matched to a gene: 3. Germline CDR1 LGHNA, CDR2 YSLEER. CDR3 protein: CASSQRQGDQPQHF. DNA of the CDR3: TGCGCCAGCAGCCAAAGACAGGGAGATCAGCCCCAGCATTTT.

J is TRBJ1-2 and V is TRBV25-1, with TRBD1 identical over 10 bases. CDR1 and CDR2 (germline): MGHDK, SYGVNS. The length of the CDR3 is 15 residues. Germline trimming cut 4 bases from V and 7 bases from J; bases unmatched to any gene: 9. CDR3 amino acids: CASSADRGRSGGYTF. The CDR3 region has the DNA TGTGCCAGCAGTGCAGACAGGGGGCGATCGGGTGGCTACACCTTC.

Regarding this clone: The junction and the germline gene differ at one end; a read error may be behind it. This chain links TRBV11-2 with TRBJ2-7, with D tentatively TRBD2 (6 bases). This CDR3 region has 14 residues. In germline, CDR1 is SGHAT, CDR2 FQNNGV. As DNA, the CDR3 is TGTGCCAGCAGCCTAGAACGGGACTCGGGCGAGCAGTACTTC. Protein product: CASSLERDSGEQYF.

This clone was counted only a few times. The chain is built from TRBV19 and TRBJ2-5; TRBD2 is a possible D gene (7 bases). Germline V gene sequence: CDR1 LNHDA, CDR2 SQIVND (reference sequence). CDR3 size: 14 residues. The V end was cut by 3 bases, the J end by 5 bases, with 13 bases between. The CDR3, as DNA: TGTGCCAGTAGTATCGCGGGGGCCGGGGAGACCCAGTACTTC. Its protein product is CASSIAGAGETQYF. The variable domain in full, completed from reference TRBV19 and TRBJ2-5, reads DGGITQSPKYLFRKEGQNVTLSCEQNLNHDAMYWYRQDPGQGLRLIYYSQIVNDFQKGDIAEGYSVSREKKESFPLTVTSAQKNPTAFYLCASSIAGAGETQYFGPGTRLLVL.

The CDR3 coding sequence is TGTGCCAGCACCCACTACAGGGATCCCGGGGAGCTGTTTTTT. This gives the protein CASTHYRDPGELFF. The chain couples TRBV6-5 to TRBJ2-2; D might be TRBD1 (6 bases). Trimming left V 7 bases short and J 6 bases short, with 15 bases between. This CDR3 contains 14 residues. Germline values: CDR1 MNHEY, CDR2 SVGAGI.

This clone has only a few counts. V and J are TRBV11-3 and TRBJ2-1, with 9 bases identical to TRBD2. CDR1 and CDR2 from the germline V gene are SGHNT and YENEEA. With 6 bases clipped from V and 10 bases from J, the junction kept 13 bases outside the gene matches. This CDR3 is 15 amino acids long. DNA of the CDR3: TGTGCCAGCAGATCTAAGCCCCTAGCGGGAAACGAGCAGTTCTTC. Translation gives CASRSKPLAGNEQFF.

This chain links TRBV27 with TRBJ2-5, with D perhaps matching TRBD2 (5 bases). V was trimmed by 5 bases and J by 5 bases, leaving 18 bases between them. Germline CDR1 and CDR2: MNHEY and SMNVEV (reference sequence). This CDR3 has 15 residues. As DNA, the CDR3 is TGTGCCAGCAGTCCCCACCTGGACCCGGGGGAGACCCAGTACTTC. Protein: CASSPHLDPGETQYF.

This clone appeared a few times. The gene calls are TRBV9 and TRBJ2-3; TRBD2 aligns across 7 bases. This CDR3 contains 12 residues. V dropped 4 bases and J dropped 11; count of bases not matched to a gene: 7. Per germline, CDR1 SGDLS and CDR2 YYNGEE. CDR3 DNA: TGTGCCAGCAGCCCCGGGGGGAACCTGCAGTATTTT. Amino acid sequence: CASSPGGNLQYF.

This chain connects TRBV3-1 (or the pseudogene TRBV3-2) to TRBJ2-1; D is ambiguous. The CDR3 has 16 residues. V lost 0 bases and J lost 1, with 10 bases in between. Germline CDR1 and CDR2: LGHDT and YNNKEL (reference sequence). The DNA of the CDR3 is TGTGCCAGCAGCCAAGATATCAGCGATTCCTACAATGAGCAGTTCTTC. Its translation: CASSQDISDSYNEQFF.